This T cell receptor (beta chain) was observed in a study of shared clonotypes between healthy human individuals. Overall study: Researchers assigned three CD4 naive, three CD4 memory, two CD8 naive and one CD8 memory plate to each donor.

The junction had 8 bases not matched to a gene; V was cut back by 5 bases and J by 5 bases. Per the germline V gene, CDR1 is SGHTA and CDR2 is FQGNSA. The CDR3 totals 14 residues. The assay was immunoSEQ multiplex PCR, and TCRdb's table has in-frame clones only and misses some. The sample shows about 2 million clones, about 94% of them seen only once. With regard to this clone: Its antigen is unidentified.

Findings and limits, study-wide: At large depth, rarefaction still showed sorted-subset sequencing to be incomplete.

The naive CD8 population came from CD45RO-negative cells selected for CCR7, without terminally differentiated effector memory CD45RA+ cells. J is TRBJ2-7 and V is TRBV7-2; TRBD1 matches at 8 bases. The specimen was naive CD8+ T cells sorted from blood. The receptor was derived from a man aged 18 to 30 in good health. This CDR3 reads CASSQWQDRDEQYF. CDR3 coding DNA: TGTGCCAGCAGCCAATGGCAGGACAGGGACGAGCAGTACTTC.